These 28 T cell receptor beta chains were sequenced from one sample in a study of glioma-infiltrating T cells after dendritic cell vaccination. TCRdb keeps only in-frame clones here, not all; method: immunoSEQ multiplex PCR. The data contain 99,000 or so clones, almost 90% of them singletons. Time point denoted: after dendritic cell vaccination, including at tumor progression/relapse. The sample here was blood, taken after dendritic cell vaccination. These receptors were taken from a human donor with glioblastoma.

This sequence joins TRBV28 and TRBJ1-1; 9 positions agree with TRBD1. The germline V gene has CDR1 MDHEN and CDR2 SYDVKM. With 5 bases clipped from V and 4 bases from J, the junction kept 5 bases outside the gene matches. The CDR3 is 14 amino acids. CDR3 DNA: TGTGCCAGCAGTCAGGGACAGGGTCGCACTGAAGCTTTCTTT. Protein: CASSQGQGRTEAFF.

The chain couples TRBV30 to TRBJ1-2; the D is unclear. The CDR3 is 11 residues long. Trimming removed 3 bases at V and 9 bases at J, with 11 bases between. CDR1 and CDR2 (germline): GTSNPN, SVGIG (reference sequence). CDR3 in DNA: TGTGCCTGGAGCGGGTCGTACAGCTACACCTTC. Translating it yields CAWSGSYSYTF.

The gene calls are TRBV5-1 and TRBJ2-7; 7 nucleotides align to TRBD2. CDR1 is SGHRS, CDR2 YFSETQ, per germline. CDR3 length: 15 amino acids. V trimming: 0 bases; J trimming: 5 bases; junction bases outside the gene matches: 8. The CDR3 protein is CASSLAGGKGHEQYF. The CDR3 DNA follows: TGCGCCAGCAGCTTGGCCGGGGGGAAAGGCCACGAGCAGTACTTC.

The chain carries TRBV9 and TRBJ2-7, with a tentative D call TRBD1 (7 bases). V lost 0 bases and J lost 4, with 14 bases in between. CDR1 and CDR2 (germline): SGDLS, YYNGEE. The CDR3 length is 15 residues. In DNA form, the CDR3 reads TGTGCCAGCAGCGTAGATGGGGCAGGGGGGTACGAGCAGTACTTC. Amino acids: CASSVDGAGGYEQYF.

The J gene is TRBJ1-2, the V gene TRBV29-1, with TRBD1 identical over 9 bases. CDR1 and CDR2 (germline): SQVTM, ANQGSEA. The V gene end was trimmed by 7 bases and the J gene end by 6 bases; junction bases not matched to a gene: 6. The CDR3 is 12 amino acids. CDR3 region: CSAHRGQDGYTF. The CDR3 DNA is TGCAGCGCCCACAGGGGGCAGGATGGCTACACCTTC.

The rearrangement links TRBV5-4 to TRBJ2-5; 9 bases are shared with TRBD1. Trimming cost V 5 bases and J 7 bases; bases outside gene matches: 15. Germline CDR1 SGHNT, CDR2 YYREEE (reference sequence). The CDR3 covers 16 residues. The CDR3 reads CASSLPMTGGKGTQYF. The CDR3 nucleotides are TGTGCCAGCAGTTTGCCGATGACAGGGGGTAAGGGGACCCAGTACTTC.

CDR3 region: CASSYGTEYGYTF. CDR3 bases: TGTGCCAGCAGCTATGGGACAGAGTATGGCTACACCTTC. The rearrangement uses TRBV5-4 and TRBJ1-2; TRBD1 agrees at 7 bases. After removal of 3 bases from V and 5 bases from J, the junction contained 4 bases not matched to a gene. The CDR3 is made up of 13 amino acids. CDR1 SGHNT and CDR2 YYREEE come from the germline V gene (reference sequence). Supplemented by reference TRBV5-4 and TRBJ1-2, the full variable domain reads ETGVTQSPTHLIKTRGQQVTLRCSSQSGHNTVSWYQQALGQGPQFIFQYYREEENGRGNFPPRFSGLQFPNYSSELNVNALELDDSALYLCASSYGTEYGYTFGSGTRLTVV.

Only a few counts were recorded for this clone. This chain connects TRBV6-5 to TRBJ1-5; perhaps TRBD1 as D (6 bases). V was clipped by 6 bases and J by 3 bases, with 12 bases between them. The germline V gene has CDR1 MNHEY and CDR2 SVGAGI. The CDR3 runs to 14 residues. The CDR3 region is CASRPTGNNQPQHF. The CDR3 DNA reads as TGTGCCAGCAGACCTACAGGGAACAATCAGCCCCAGCATTTT.

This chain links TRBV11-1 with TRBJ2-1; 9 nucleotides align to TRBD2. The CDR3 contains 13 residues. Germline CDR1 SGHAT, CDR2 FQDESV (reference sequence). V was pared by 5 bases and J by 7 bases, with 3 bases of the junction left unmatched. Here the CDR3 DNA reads TGTGCCAGCAGCCCGGGACTAGCTAATGAGCAGTTCTTC. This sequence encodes CASSPGLANEQFF.

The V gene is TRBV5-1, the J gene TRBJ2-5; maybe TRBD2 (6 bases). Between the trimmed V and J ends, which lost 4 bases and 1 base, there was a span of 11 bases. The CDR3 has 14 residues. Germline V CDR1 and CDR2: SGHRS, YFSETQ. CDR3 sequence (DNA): TGCGCCAGCAGCCAAGGGGACTCCCAAGAGACCCAGTACTTC. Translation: CASSQGDSQETQYF.

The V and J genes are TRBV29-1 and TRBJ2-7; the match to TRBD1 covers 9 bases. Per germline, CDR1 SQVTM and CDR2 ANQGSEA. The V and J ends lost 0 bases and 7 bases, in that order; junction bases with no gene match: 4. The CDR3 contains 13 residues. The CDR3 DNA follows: TGCAGCGTTGAAGAACAGGGGGCGGGGGAGCAGTACTTC. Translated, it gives CSVEEQGAGEQYF.

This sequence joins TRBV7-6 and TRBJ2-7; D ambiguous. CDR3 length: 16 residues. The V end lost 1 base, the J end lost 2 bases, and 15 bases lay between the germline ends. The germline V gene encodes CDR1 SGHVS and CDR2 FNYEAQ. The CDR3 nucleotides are TGTGCCAGCAGCTTAGAAGGAACTACTCCAACCTACGAGCAGTACTTC. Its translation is CASSLEGTTPTYEQYF.

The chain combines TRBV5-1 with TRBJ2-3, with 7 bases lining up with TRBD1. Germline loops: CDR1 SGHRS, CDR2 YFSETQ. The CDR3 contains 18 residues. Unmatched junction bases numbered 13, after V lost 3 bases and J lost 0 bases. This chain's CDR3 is CASSSPGQRISSTDTQYF. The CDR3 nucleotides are TGCGCCAGCAGCTCTCCGGGACAGAGGATCTCTAGCACAGATACGCAGTATTTT.

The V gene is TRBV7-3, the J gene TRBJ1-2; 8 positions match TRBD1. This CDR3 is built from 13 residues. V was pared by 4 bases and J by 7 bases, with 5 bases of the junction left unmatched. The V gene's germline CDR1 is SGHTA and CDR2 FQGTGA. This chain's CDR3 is CASSSGTGLGYTF. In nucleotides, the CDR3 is TGTGCCAGCAGCTCGGGGACAGGCCTTGGCTACACCTTC.

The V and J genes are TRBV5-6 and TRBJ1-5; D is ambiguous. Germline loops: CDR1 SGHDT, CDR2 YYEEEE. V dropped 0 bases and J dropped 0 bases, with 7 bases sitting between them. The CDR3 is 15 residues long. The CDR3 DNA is TGTGCCAGCAGCTTGGGTATATTTAGCAATCAGCCCCAGCATTTT. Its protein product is CASSLGIFSNQPQHF.

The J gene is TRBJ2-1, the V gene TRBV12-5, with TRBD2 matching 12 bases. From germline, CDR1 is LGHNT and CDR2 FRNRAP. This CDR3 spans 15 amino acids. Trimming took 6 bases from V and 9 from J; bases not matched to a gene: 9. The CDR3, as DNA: TGTGCTAGTGGCCTTGGACTAGCGGGGATCTTTGAGCAGTTCTTC. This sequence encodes CASGLGLAGIFEQFF.

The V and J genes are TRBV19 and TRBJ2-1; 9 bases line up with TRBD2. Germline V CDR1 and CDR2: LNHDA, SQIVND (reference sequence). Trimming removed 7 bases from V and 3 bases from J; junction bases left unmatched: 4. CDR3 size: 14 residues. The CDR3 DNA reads TGTGCCAGTACGGCGGGGGGGGACTACAATGAGCAGTTCTTC. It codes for CASTAGGDYNEQFF.

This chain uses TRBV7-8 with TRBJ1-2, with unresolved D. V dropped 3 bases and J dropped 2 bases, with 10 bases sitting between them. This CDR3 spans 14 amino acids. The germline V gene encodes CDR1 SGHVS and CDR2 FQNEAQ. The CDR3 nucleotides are TGTGCCAGCAGCTTTGAGGGTGGCAACTATGGCTACACCTTC. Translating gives CASSFEGGNYGYTF.

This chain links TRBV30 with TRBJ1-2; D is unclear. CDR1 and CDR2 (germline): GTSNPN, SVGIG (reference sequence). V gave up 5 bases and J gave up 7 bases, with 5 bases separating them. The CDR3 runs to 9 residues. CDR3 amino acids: CAWGSGYTF. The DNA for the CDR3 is TGTGCCTGGGGGAGTGGCTACACCTTC.

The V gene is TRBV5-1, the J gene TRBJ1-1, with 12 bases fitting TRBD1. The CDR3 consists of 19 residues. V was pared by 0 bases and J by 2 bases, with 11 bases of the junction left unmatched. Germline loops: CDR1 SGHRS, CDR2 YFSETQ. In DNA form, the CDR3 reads TGCGCCAGCAGCTTGGTAGGGGACAGGGGGCGCTGGGGAAACACTGAAGCTTTCTTT. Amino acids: CASSLVGDRGRWGNTEAFF.

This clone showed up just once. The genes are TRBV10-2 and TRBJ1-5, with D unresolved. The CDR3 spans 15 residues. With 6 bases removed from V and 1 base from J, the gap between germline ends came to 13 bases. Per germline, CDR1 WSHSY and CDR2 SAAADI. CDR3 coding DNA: TGCGCCAGCAGGGCATCAGGTGGCAGCAATCAGCCCCAGCATTTT. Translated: CASRASGGSNQPQHF.

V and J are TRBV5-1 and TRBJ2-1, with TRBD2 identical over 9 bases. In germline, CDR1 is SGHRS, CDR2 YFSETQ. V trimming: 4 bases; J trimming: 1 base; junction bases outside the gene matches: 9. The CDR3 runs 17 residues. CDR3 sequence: CASSGMGSGSSYNEQFF. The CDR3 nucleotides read TGCGCCAGCAGCGGTATGGGTAGCGGGAGTTCCTACAATGAGCAGTTCTTC.

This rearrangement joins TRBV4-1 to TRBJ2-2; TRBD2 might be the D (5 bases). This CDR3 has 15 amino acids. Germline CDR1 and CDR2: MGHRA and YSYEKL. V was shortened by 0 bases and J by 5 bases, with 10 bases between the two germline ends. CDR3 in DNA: TGCGCCAGCAGCCAAGATTATCCGGGGACCGGGGAGCTGTTTTTT. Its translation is CASSQDYPGTGELFF.

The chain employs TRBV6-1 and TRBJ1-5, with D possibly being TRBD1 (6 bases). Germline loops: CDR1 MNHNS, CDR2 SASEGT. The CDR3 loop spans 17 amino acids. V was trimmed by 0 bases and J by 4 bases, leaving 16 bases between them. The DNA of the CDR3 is TGTGCCAGCAGTGAAGCGGTATTAGGGAGGGGGAATCAGCCCCAGCATTTT. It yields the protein CASSEAVLGRGNQPQHF.

The CDR3 reads CASSLGTESSEQFF. In nucleotides, the CDR3 is TGTGCCAGCAGCTTGGGGACTGAAAGTAGTGAGCAGTTCTTC. The chain joins TRBV7-2 to TRBJ2-1; the D gene is possibly TRBD2 (6 bases). CDR1 SGHTA and CDR2 FQGNSA come from the germline V gene. Trimming pared 3 bases from V and 9 bases from J, leaving 15 bases between. The CDR3 sequence is 14 residues long.

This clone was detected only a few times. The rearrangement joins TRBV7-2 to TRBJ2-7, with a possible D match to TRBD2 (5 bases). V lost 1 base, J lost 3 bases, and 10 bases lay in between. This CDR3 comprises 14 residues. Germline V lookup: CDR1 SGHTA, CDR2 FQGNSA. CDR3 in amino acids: CASSLEAEFYEQYF. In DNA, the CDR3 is TGTGCCAGCAGCTTAGAAGCGGAGTTCTACGAGCAGTACTTC.

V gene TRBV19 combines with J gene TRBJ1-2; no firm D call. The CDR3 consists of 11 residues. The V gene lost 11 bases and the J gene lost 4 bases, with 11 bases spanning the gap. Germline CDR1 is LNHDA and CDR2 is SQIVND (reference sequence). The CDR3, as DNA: TGTGCCTCCTCTGTCTTCTATGGCTACACCTTC. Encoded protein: CASSVFYGYTF.

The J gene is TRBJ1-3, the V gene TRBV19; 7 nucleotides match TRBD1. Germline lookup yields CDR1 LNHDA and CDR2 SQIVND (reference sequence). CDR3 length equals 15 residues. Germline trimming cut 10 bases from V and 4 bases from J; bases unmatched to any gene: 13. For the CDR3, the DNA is TGTGCCACAACCCCCACAGGGGTTGTAGGAAACACCATATATTTT. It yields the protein CATTPTGVVGNTIYF.